This record concerns one TCR beta chain sequence. The data were obtained in a study of blood T cell repertoires in COVID-19. Study background: Cohort 3 recovered donors had two negative PCRs, clearance, or symptom resolution. Samples representing acute and convalescent COVID-19 were sourced from the United States, Italy and Spain.

Participants spanned ages about 18 to 90 years and resided in some 22 US areas. This CDR3 has 15 residues. Germline values: CDR1 SGHVS, CDR2 FQNEAQ. Trimming shortened V by 4 bases and J by 0 bases, and 12 bases separated the two germline ends. Generated by immunoSEQ multiplex PCR, the TCRdb table keeps only in-frame clones and is missing some. Of fewer than 200,000 clones in the sample, roughly nine tenths are singletons; the top ten hold 20% to 25%. Sequenced: PBMCs or T cells enriched from blood (not recorded which). The chain uses TRBV7-8 and TRBJ1-2; perhaps TRBD1 as D (6 bases). This receptor was obtained from a woman between 40 and 50 years old in a cohort exposed to, infected with or recovered from COVID-19 (not recorded which). The CDR3 sequence is CASSSHRAANYGYTF. The CDR3 bases are TGTGCCAGCAGCTCCCACAGGGCTGCTAACTATGGCTACACCTTC.